A single sample gave rise to the 8 T cell receptor beta chains below, sequenced in a study of T cells in Graves' hyperthyroidism and ophthalmopathy. There were TCR beta CDR3 regions amplified from RNA transcripts. First-round RT-PCR of the TCR CDR3 relied on the HTBI primer set. MiXCR, applied by TCRdb to the multiplex PCR reads, yields one record per CDR3 protein. This sample has more than 300,000 distinct CDR3 sequences, with less than 20% found just once. Specimen: blood. The receptors come from a man between 18 and 29 years old with Graves' ophthalmopathy.

This clonotype was observed at least ten times. The chain couples TRBV5-5 to TRBJ2-3; D may be TRBD2 (7 bases). V shed 3 bases and J shed 5 bases, with 16 bases lying between them. Germline V gives CDR1 SGHKS, CDR2 YYEKEE (reference sequence). The CDR3 sequence is 15 residues long. The CDR3 DNA reads as TGTGCCAGCAGCTCCCTAGGGGGGGCTCGAGATACGCAGTATTTT. This gives the protein CASSSLGGARDTQYF.

The table lists this clonotype with a few counts. The chain carries TRBV10-3 and TRBJ2-3, with 8 bases fitting TRBD1. V was pared by 10 bases and J by 6 bases, with 12 bases of the junction left unmatched. This CDR3 region has 14 residues. Germline V gene lookup returns CDR1 ENHRY and CDR2 SYGVKD. The CDR3 DNA is TGTGCCACCTTCAGCGGACAGGGAGACGATACGCAGTATTTT. This encodes CATFSGQGDDTQYF.

The table lists this clonotype with many counts. The chain recombines TRBV7-2 with TRBJ1-2; 8 nucleotides match TRBD1. The CDR3 sequence is 14 residues long. Germline CDR1 and CDR2: SGHTA and FQGNSA. V shed 4 bases and J 4 bases; nucleotides not matched to a gene: 5. The CDR3 protein is CASSSRTGLYGYTF. The CDR3 DNA sequence: TGTGCCAGCAGCTCTAGGACAGGGCTCTATGGCTACACCTTC.

This clonotype showed up just a few times. J is TRBJ2-5 and V is TRBV19; 7 bases fit TRBD2. The CDR3 extends over 15 amino acids. The V and J ends lost 8 bases and 5 bases, in that order; junction bases with no gene match: 14. Germline CDR1 and CDR2: LNHDA and SQIVND (reference sequence). The CDR3 nucleotides are TGTGCCAGTGCGGGGAGCGGGGTCACCGGGGAGACCCAGTACTTC. It is translated as CASAGSGVTGETQYF.

This clonotype was counted only a few times. This chain links TRBV14 with TRBJ1-1; 8 bases map to TRBD1. The CDR3 consists of 16 residues. The junction had 15 bases not matched to a gene; V was cut back by 7 bases and J by 5 bases. Germline V gives CDR1 SGHDN, CDR2 FVKESK. CDR3 coding DNA: TGTGCCAGCACCCGACAGGGGCCCCACCGTGGGACTGAAGCTTTCTTT. Protein: CASTRQGPHRGTEAFF.

The table lists this clonotype with a count of one. The chain's CDR3 is CATTSPSRSLPYEQYF. For the CDR3, the DNA is TGTGCCACCACAAGTCCCAGCCGATCTCTCCCCTACGAGCAGTACTTC. The chain uses TRBV24-1 and TRBJ2-7; D not resolved. With 8 bases removed from V and 2 bases from J, the gap between germline ends came to 21 bases. Looked up from germline, CDR1 is KGHDR and CDR2 is SFDVKD. The CDR3 is 16 residues long.

The chain carries TRBV3-1 and TRBJ2-4; 7 nucleotides match TRBD1. Trimming at V came to 3 bases and at J to 0 bases, leaving 5 bases not matched to a gene. The CDR3 is 16 residues long. CDR1 is LGHDT, CDR2 YNNKEL, per germline (reference sequence). Here the CDR3 reads CASSQTGILAKNIQYF. The CDR3 DNA sequence: TGTGCCAGCAGCCAGACAGGGATCCTAGCCAAAAACATTCAGTACTTC.

This clonotype came up a few times. Sequence at one end of the junction differs from germline and may be a read error. The chain joins TRBV7-2 to TRBJ1-2; D unclear. Germline V CDR1 and CDR2: SGHTA, FQGNSA. There are 13 residues in the CDR3. As DNA, the CDR3 is TGTGCCAGCGGCTTGGATCAGAACTATGGCTACACCTTC. Protein: CASGLDQNYGYTF. Complete variable domain (other parts from reference TRBV7-2 and TRBJ1-2): GAGVSQSPSNKVTEKGKDVELRCDPISGHTALYWYRQSLGQGLEFLIYFQGNSAPDKSGLPSDRFSAERTGGSVSTLTIQRTQQEDSAVYLCASGLDQNYGYTFGSGTRLTVV.